The 20 T cell receptor beta chains below all came from one sample that was sequenced in a study of identical twins listed by TCRdb under 2016. The library was generated by 5' RACE. Sequenced using an Illumina HiSeq 2000. TCRdb's own reprocessing of the public reads used fastp at Q25 and MiXCR and kept productive beta chains. Under each unique CDR3 protein, matching rows form one entry showing the most common genes and DNA. This sample is represented by under 300,000 distinct CDR3 sequences; 11% to 15% of them were singletons. The ten largest make up 8.8% of the sample. Source material: memory (CD45RO+) T cells sorted from blood. Explained via the paper, the cell subset or site label denotes: CD45RO+ enriched T cells. These TCRs come from a woman aged 18 to 35 in good health.

This clonotype was counted ten times or more. The chain links TRBV5-8 to TRBJ1-2; D is ambiguous. The CDR3 consists of 16 residues. Per the germline V gene, CDR1 is SGHTS and CDR2 is YDEGEE. Between the trimmed V and J ends, which lost 0 bases and 0 bases, there was a span of 12 bases. The CDR3 region is CASSLGASLANYGYTF. CDR3 in DNA: TGTGCCAGCAGCTTGGGCGCCTCACTAGCTAACTATGGCTACACCTTC.

This clonotype has ten or more counts. V is TRBV4-2 and J is TRBJ1-1, with no clear D. The CDR3 length is 15 residues. Germline CDR1 is LGHNA and CDR2 is YNFKEQ. V lost 1 base and J lost 1, with 10 bases in between. The CDR3 sequence is CASSQGSLRNTEAFF. CDR3 bases: TGTGCCAGCAGCCAAGGCTCCCTCAGGAACACTGAAGCTTTCTTT.

This clonotype was recorded at least ten times. V gene TRBV5-1 combines with J gene TRBJ2-1; 15 bases map to TRBD2. This CDR3 region has 19 residues. V dropped 3 bases and J dropped 0; count of bases not matched to a gene: 7. Germline CDR1 SGHRS, CDR2 YFSETQ. The CDR3 DNA reads TGCGCCAGCAGCTACACAGGACTAGCGGGAGGGAGCTCCTACAATGAGCAGTTCTTC. It encodes CASSYTGLAGGSSYNEQFF.

This clonotype was counted only a few times. This rearrangement joins TRBV24-1 to TRBJ2-1; the match to TRBD1 covers 7 bases. The V and J ends lost 3 bases and 0 bases, in that order; junction bases with no gene match: 4. The germline CDR1 and CDR2 sequences are KGHDR and SFDVKD. The CDR3 totals 16 residues. The CDR3 protein is CATSDPTGSSYNEQFF. The CDR3 DNA reads as TGTGCCACCAGTGATCCGACAGGGAGCTCCTACAATGAGCAGTTCTTC.

V usage is TRBV12-3 or TRBV12-4 and J usage is TRBJ2-7; no reliable D call. The CDR3 runs to 15 residues. V lost 3 bases and J 2 bases, leaving 14 bases between the germline ends. The CDR3 reads CASSFESFPTYEQYF. CDR3 nucleotide sequence: TGTGCCAGCAGTTTTGAGTCGTTCCCCACCTACGAGCAGTACTTC.

The V gene is TRBV3-1, the J gene TRBJ1-1, with 11 bases fitting TRBD1. The CDR3 extends over 16 amino acids. Germline CDR1 LGHDT, CDR2 YNNKEL (reference sequence). V lost 4 bases to trimming and J lost 4 bases; unmatched junction nucleotides: 8. Written as DNA, the CDR3 is TGTGCCAGCAGCCGGCGGACAGGGGGCGCGGTCACTGAAGCTTTCTTT. This translates into CASSRRTGGAVTEAFF.

This clonotype was seen at least ten times. The chain is built from TRBV12-3 or TRBV12-4 and TRBJ1-1; D call uncertain. Trimming cost V 4 bases and J 3 bases, with 15 bases left between them. This CDR3 spans 15 amino acids. CDR3 nucleotides: TGTGCCAGCAGTTATCGCGGCATCCAGTACACTGAAGCTTTCTTT. It encodes CASSYRGIQYTEAFF.

This chain joins TRBV27 and TRBJ1-5; D call uncertain. The V gene's germline CDR1 is MNHEY and CDR2 SMNVEV (reference sequence). The V gene lost 3 bases and the J gene lost 7 bases, with 10 bases spanning the gap. The CDR3 is 13 amino acids. CDR3 nucleotide sequence: TGTGCCAGCAGTTTTGGACCGGGGCAGCCCCAGCATTTT. Amino acids: CASSFGPGQPQHF.

This clonotype has just a few counts. V usage is TRBV28 and J usage is TRBJ2-1; 10 bases are shared with TRBD2. The junction had 9 bases not matched to a gene; V was cut back by 3 bases and J by 7 bases. This CDR3 has 16 amino acids. In germline, CDR1 is MDHEN, CDR2 SYDVKM. The CDR3 loop is CASSFQSGRAWNEQFF. The CDR3 DNA is TGTGCCAGCAGTTTTCAAAGCGGGAGGGCCTGGAATGAGCAGTTCTTC.

This clonotype was counted only a few times. The CDR3, as DNA: TGTGCCAGCAGCTTTAGACGGGTCTACCAAGAGACCCAGTACTTC. Protein: CASSFRRVYQETQYF. The chain couples TRBV11-2 to TRBJ2-5; D unresolved. Germline V gives CDR1 SGHAT, CDR2 FQNNGV. The CDR3 covers 15 residues. V was trimmed by 3 bases and J by 0 bases, leaving 11 bases between them.

This clonotype has at least ten counts. This CDR3 reads CASQNNRDSEVAYF. DNA of the CDR3: TGTGCCAGTCAGAATAACCGGGACTCCGAGGTGGCGTACTTC. This chain uses TRBV2 with TRBJ2-7, with TRBD2 as a possible D gene (6 bases). The CDR3 is made up of 14 amino acids. V lost 9 bases and J lost 12, with 27 bases in between. CDR1 is SNHLY, CDR2 FYNNEI, per germline.

V is TRBV2 and J is TRBJ1-1, with 8 bases lining up with TRBD1. The CDR3 extends over 13 amino acids. CDR1 is SNHLY and CDR2 is FYNNEI in the germline V gene. Trimming cost V 6 bases and J 5 bases; bases outside gene matches: 5. The DNA for the CDR3 is TGTGCCAGCAGGACAGGGGTTGGGACTGAAGCTTTCTTT. This gives the protein CASRTGVGTEAFF.

This clonotype has just a few counts. The chain carries TRBV7-2 and TRBJ2-1; D remains ambiguous. The V gene lost 7 bases and the J gene lost 6 bases, with 16 bases spanning the gap. This CDR3 has 14 residues. The V gene's germline CDR1 is SGHTA and CDR2 FQGNSA. The CDR3 DNA reads TGTGCCAGCACCAACGACCGTAAACTCAATGAGCAGTTCTTC. This gives the protein CASTNDRKLNEQFF.

A few counts support this clonotype. The chain is built from TRBV7-8 and TRBJ2-1, with 9 bases fitting TRBD2. CDR1 SGHVS and CDR2 FQNEAQ come from the germline V gene. V lost 5 bases, J lost 6 bases, and 8 bases stayed unmatched. CDR3 length: 15 residues. CDR3 coding DNA: TGTGCCAGCAGCGCATCCGGGACTAGCTCCAATGAGCAGTTCTTC. Translated: CASSASGTSSNEQFF. The full variable domain, in which reference TRBV7-8 and TRBJ2-1 provide the parts outside the CDR3, is GAGVSQSPRYKVAKRGQDVALRCDPISGHVSLFWYQQALGQGPEFLTYFQNEAQLDKSGLPSDRFFAERPEGSVSTLKIQRTQQEDSAVYLCASSASGTSSNEQFFGPGTRLTVL.

CDR3 in amino acids: CASSQGTSGRTDTQYF. CDR3 bases: TGCGCCAGCAGCCAGGGAACTAGCGGGAGAACAGATACGCAGTATTTT. The chain couples TRBV4-3 to TRBJ2-3, with 11 bases identical to TRBD2. The ends lost 3 bases at V and 3 bases at J; junction bases unmatched: 5. This CDR3 has 16 residues. Germline V gene data show CDR1 as LGHNA and CDR2 as YSLEER.

The rearrangement links TRBV20-1 to TRBJ2-2; 9 bases are shared with TRBD2. Per germline, CDR1 DFQATT and CDR2 SNEGSKA (reference sequence). The CDR3 runs 15 residues. J lost 6 bases, V lost 0 bases, and 5 bases had no gene match. The CDR3 reads CSAREYSGRAGELFF. The DNA of the CDR3 is TGCAGTGCTAGAGAGTATAGCGGGAGAGCCGGGGAGCTGTTTTTT.

V gene TRBV7-9 combines with J gene TRBJ1-1; 8 nucleotides align to TRBD1. With V trimmed by 6 bases and J by 5 bases, 8 bases remained unmatched. This CDR3 contains 14 residues. Germline V gene data show CDR1 as SEHNR and CDR2 as FQNEAQ (reference sequence). This CDR3 reads CASRPGQGGTEAFF. For the CDR3, the DNA is TGTGCCAGCAGGCCCGGACAGGGCGGGACTGAAGCTTTCTTT.

This clonotype occurred a few times. The chain employs TRBV7-2 and TRBJ2-1; D is unresolved. Trimming removed 5 bases at V and 1 base at J, with 18 bases between. CDR3 length: 17 residues. Germline CDR1 and CDR2: SGHTA and FQGNSA. This chain's CDR3 is CASSPGGWLPSYNEQFF. In DNA form, the CDR3 reads TGTGCCAGCAGCCCAGGCGGTTGGCTCCCTTCCTACAATGAGCAGTTCTTC.

This clonotype was counted many times. The chain links TRBV5-1 to TRBJ2-2; D gene uncertain. The germline V gene has CDR1 SGHRS and CDR2 YFSETQ. The CDR3 consists of 16 residues. The V end was cut by 1 base, the J end by 7 bases, with 17 bases between. The CDR3: CASSLQIVIRGGELFF. The CDR3, as DNA: TGCGCCAGCAGCTTGCAAATAGTAATCCGAGGCGGGGAGCTGTTTTTT.

The chain has TRBV5-6 and TRBJ1-6; D is uncertain. Looked up from germline, CDR1 is SGHDT and CDR2 is YYEEEE. This CDR3 spans 14 amino acids. V was clipped by 1 base and J by 6 bases, with 8 bases between them. The CDR3 loop reads CASSLRHPNSPLHF. The CDR3 DNA sequence: TGTGCCAGCAGCTTGCGGCACCCTAATTCACCCCTCCACTTT.